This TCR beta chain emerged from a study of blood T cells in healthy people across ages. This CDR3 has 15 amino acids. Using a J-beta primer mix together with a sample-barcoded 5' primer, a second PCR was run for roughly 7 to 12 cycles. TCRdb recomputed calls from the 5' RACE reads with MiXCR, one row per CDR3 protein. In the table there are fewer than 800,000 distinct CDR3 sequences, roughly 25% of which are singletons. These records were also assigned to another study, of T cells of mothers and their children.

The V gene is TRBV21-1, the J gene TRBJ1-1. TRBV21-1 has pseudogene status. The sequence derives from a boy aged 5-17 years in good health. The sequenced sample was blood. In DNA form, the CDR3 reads TGTGCCAGCAGCAAAGTAAACAGAACGAACACTGAAGCTTTCTTT. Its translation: CASSKVNRTNTEAFF.